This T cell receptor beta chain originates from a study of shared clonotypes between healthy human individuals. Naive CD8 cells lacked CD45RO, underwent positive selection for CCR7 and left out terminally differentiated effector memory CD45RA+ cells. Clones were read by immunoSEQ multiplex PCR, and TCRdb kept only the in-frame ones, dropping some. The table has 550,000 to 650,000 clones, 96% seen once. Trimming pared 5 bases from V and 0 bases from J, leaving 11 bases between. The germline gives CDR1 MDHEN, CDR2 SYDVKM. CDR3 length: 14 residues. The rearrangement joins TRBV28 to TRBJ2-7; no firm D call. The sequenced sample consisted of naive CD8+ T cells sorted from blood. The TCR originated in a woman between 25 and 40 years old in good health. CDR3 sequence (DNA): TGTGCCAGCAGTCCATACCTAAACTCCTACGAGCAGTACTTC. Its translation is CASSPYLNSYEQYF.